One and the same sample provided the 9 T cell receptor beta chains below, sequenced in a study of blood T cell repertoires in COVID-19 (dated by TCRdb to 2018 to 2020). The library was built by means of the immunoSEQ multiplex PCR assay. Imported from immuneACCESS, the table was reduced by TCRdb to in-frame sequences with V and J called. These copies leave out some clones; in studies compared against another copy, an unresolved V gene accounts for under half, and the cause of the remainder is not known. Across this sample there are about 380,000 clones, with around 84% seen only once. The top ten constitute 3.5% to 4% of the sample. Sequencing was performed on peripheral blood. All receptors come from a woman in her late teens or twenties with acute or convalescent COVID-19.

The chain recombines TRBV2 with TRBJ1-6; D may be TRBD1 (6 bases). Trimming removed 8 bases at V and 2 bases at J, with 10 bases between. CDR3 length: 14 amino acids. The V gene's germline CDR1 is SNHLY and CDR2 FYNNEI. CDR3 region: CASGGSTYNSPLHF. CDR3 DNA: TGTGCCAGCGGGGGCAGTACCTATAATTCACCCCTCCACTTT.

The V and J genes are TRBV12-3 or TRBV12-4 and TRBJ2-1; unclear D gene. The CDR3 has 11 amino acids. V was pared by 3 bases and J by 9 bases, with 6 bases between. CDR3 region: CASSFRGEQFF. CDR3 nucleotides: TGTGCCAGCAGTTTCCGCGGTGAGCAGTTCTTC.

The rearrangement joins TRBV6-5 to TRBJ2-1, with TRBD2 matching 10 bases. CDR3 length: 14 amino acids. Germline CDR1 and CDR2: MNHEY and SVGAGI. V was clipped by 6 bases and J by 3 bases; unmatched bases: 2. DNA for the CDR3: TGTGCCAGCAGGACTAGCGGGCGCTACAATGAGCAGTTCTTC. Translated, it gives CASRTSGRYNEQFF.

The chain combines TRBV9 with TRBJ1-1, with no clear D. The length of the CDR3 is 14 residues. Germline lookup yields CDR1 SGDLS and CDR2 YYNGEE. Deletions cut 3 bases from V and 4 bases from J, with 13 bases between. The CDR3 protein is CASSASIGGTEAFF. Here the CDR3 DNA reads TGTGCCAGCAGCGCATCCATAGGCGGCACTGAAGCTTTCTTT.

CDR3 in amino acids: CAWRIGVNTEAFF. Here the CDR3 DNA reads TGTGCCTGGAGAATCGGGGTGAACACTGAAGCTTTCTTT. The V gene is TRBV30, the J gene TRBJ1-1; no clear D. The germline V gene encodes CDR1 GTSNPN and CDR2 SVGIG (reference sequence). This CDR3 is built from 13 residues. The V end lost 3 bases, the J end lost 0 bases, and 8 bases lay between the germline ends.

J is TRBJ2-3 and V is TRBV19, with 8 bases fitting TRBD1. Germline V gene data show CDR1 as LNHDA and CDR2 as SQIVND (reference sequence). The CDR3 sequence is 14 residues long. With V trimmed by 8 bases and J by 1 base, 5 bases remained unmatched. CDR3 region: CASQDRGGTDTQYF. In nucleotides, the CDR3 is TGTGCCAGTCAAGACAGGGGTGGCACAGATACGCAGTATTTT.

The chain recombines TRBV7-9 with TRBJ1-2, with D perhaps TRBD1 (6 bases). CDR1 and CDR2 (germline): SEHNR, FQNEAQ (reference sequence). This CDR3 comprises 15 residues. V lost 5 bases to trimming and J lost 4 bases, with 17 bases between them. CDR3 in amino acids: CASSTMAGEGYGYTF. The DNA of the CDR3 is TGTGCCAGCAGCACTATGGCAGGGGAGGGCTATGGCTACACCTTC. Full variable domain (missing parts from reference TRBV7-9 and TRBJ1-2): DTGVSQNPRHKITKRGQNVTFRCDPISEHNRLYWYRQTLGQGPEFLTYFQNEAQLEKSRLLSDRFSAERPKGSFSTLEIQRTEQGDSAMYLCASSTMAGEGYGYTFGSGTRLTVV.

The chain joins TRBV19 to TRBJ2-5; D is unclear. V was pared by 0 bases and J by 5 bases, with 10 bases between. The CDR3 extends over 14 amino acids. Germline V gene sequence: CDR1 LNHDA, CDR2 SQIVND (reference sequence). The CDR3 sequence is CASSIDLYRETQYF. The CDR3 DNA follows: TGTGCCAGTAGTATAGATTTGTACCGGGAGACCCAGTACTTC. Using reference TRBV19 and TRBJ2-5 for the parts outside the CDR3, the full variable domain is DGGITQSPKYLFRKEGQNVTLSCEQNLNHDAMYWYRQDPGQGLRLIYYSQIVNDFQKGDIAEGYSVSREKKESFPLTVTSAQKNPTAFYLCASSIDLYRETQYFGPGTRLLVL.

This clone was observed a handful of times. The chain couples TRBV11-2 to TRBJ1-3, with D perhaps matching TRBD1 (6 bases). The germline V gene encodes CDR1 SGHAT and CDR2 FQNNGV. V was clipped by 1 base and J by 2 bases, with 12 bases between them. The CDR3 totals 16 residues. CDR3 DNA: TGTGCCAGCAGCTTAGTACTGGGGGCGACTGGAAACACCATATATTTT. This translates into CASSLVLGATGNTIYF.